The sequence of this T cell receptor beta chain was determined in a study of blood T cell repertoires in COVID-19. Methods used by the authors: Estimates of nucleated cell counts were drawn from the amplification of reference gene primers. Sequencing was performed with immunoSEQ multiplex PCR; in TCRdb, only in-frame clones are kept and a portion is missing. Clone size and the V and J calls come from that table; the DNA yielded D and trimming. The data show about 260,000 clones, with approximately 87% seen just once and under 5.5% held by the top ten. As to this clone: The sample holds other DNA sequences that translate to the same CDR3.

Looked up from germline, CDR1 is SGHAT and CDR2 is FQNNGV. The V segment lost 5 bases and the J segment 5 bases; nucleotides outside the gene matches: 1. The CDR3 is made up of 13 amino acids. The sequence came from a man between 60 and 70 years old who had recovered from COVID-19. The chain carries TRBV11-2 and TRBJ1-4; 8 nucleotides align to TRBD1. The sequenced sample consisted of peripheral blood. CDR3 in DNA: TGTGCCAGCAGCCGGGACAGGAATGAAAAACTGTTTTTT. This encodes CASSRDRNEKLFF.